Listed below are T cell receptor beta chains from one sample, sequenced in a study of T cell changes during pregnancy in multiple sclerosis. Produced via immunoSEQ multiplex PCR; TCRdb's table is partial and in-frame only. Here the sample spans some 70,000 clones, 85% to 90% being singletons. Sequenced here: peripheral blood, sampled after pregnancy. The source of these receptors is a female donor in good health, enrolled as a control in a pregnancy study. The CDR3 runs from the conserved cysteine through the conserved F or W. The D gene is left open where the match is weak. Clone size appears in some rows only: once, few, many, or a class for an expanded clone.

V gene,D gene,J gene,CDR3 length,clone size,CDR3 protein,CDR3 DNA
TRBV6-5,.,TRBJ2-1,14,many,CASSYSRVYNEQFF,TGTGCCAGCAGTTATTCGCGGGTATACAATGAGCAGTTCTTC
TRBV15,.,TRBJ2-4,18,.,CATSRDPLAEIAKNIQYF,TGTGCCACCAGCAGAGATCCCTTAGCGGAGATAGCCAAAAACATTCAGTACTTC
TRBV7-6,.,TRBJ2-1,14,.,CASSQKRVYNEQFF,TGTGCCAGCAGCCAGAAGCGAGTGTACAATGAGCAGTTCTTC
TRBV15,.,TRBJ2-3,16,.,CATSREVGAGTDTQYF,TGTGCCACCAGCAGAGAAGTAGGTGCGGGCACAGATACGCAGTATTTT
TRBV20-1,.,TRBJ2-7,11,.,CSASSPYEQYF,TGCAGTGCTAGCTCCCCCTACGAGCAGTACTTC
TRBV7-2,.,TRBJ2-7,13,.,CASTVPVRGEQYF,TGTGCCAGCACCGTACCAGTGAGGGGGGAGCAGTACTTC
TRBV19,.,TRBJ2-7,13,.,CASSQGHNYEQYF,TGTGCCAGTTCGCAGGGACATAACTACGAGCAGTACTTC
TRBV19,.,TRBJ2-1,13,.,CASQQGSYNEQFF,TGTGCCAGCCAGCAGGGTTCCTACAATGAGCAGTTCTTC
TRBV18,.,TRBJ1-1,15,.,CASSPTKQVNTEAFF,TGTGCCAGCTCACCAACAAAACAGGTGAACACTGAAGCTTTCTTT
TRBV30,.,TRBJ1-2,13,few,CAWSPGGSWGYTF,TGTGCCTGGAGCCCCGGAGGCTCATGGGGCTACACCTTC
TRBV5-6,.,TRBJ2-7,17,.,CASSLGRLRPTRYEQYF,TGTGCCAGCAGCTTGGGTAGACTTCGGCCTACTAGATACGAGCAGTACTTC
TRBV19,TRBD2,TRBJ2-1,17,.,CASSIGLVAGGGNEQFF,TGTGCCAGTAGTATCGGCTTGGTAGCGGGAGGGGGGAATGAGCAGTTCTTC
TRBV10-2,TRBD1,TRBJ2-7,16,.,CARPSWGTGDVYEQYF,TGCGCCAGACCATCCTGGGGGACAGGGGACGTCTACGAGCAGTACTTC
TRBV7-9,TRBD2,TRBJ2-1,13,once,CASSLAGAGGQFF,TGTGCCAGCAGCTTAGCTGGAGCGGGAGGGCAGTTCTTC
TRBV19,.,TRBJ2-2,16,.,CASSIDRAANSGELFF,TGTGCCAGTAGTATAGATCGAGCAGCTAACAGCGGGGAGCTGTTTTTT
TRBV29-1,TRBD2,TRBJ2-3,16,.,CSVGTPLAGFTDTQYF,TGCAGCGTCGGAACCCCACTAGCGGGGTTCACAGATACGCAGTATTTT
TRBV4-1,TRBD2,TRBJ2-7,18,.,CASSQGLAGGPSSYEQYF,TGCGCCAGCAGCCAAGGACTAGCGGGAGGGCCCTCGTCCTACGAGCAGTACTTC
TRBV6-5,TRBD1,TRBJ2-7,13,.,CASSRDRGYEQYF,TGTGCCAGCAGTAGGGACAGGGGCTACGAGCAGTACTTC
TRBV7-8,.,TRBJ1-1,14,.,CASSLVDRGTEAFF,TGTGCCAGCAGCTTAGTGGACAGAGGTACTGAAGCTTTCTTT
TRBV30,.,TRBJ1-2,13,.,CAWGLQRGYGYTF,TGTGCCTGGGGTCTCCAGAGGGGGTATGGCTACACCTTC
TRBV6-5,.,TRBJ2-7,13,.,CASDRASGGEQYF,TGTGCCAGCGACCGGGCTTCTGGGGGGGAGCAGTACTTC
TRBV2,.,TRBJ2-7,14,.,CASIRVATSYEQYF,TGTGCCAGCATTCGGGTAGCTACGTCCTACGAGCAGTACTTC
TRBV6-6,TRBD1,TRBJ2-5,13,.,CASSEGQQETQYF,TGTGCCAGCAGCGAGGGACAGCAAGAGACCCAGTACTTC
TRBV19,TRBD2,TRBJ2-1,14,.,CASRAGGVYNEQFF,TGTGCCAGTAGAGCGGGGGGCGTCTACAATGAGCAGTTCTTC
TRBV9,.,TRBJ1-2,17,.,CASSVATPGEFNYGYTF,TGTGCCAGCAGCGTAGCTACTCCAGGGGAGTTTAACTATGGCTACACCTTC
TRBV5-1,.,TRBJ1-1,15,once,CASSLQTGLNTEAFF,TGCGCCAGCAGCCTGCAGACAGGCCTGAACACTGAAGCTTTCTTT
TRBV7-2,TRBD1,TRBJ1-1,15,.,CASSTLTGVNTEAFF,TGTGCCAGCAGCACGCTAACAGGGGTCAACACTGAAGCTTTCTTT
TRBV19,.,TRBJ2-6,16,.,CASNAGDGSGANVLTF,TGTGCCAGTAATGCAGGTGATGGGTCTGGGGCCAACGTCCTGACTTTC
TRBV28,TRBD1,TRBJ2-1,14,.,CASLGQGSGNEQFF,TGTGCCAGTTTAGGACAGGGAAGTGGTAATGAGCAGTTCTTC
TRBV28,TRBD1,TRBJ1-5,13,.,CASIRGSGQPQHF,TGTGCCAGCATCAGGGGGTCGGGTCAGCCCCAGCATTTT
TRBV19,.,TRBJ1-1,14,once,CASRIQGLNTEAFF,TGTGCCAGTCGTATTCAGGGATTGAACACTGAAGCTTTCTTT
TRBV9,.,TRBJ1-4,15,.,CASSFGGATNEKLFF,TGTGCCAGCAGTTTCGGGGGTGCAACTAATGAAAAACTGTTTTTT
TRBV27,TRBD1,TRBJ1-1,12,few,CASSYGQGRAFF,TGTGCCAGCAGCTACGGACAGGGCCGGGCTTTCTTT
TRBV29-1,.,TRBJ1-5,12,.,CSVGGSNQPQHF,TGCAGCGTTGGAGGGAGCAATCAGCCCCAGCATTTT
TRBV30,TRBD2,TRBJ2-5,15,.,CAWSVLAGYLETQYF,TGTGCCTGGAGTGTACTAGCGGGTTATTTAGAGACCCAGTACTTC
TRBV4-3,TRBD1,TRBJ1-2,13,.,CASSLDRGYGYTF,TGCGCCAGCAGCCTTGACAGGGGCTATGGCTACACCTTC
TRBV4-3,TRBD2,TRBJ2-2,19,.,CASSLRLAGHSSNTGELFF,TGCGCCAGCAGCCTCCGACTAGCGGGGCACTCCTCGAACACCGGGGAGCTGTTTTTT
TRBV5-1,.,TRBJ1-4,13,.,CASSLAAREKLFF,TGCGCCAGCAGCCTGGCTGCGCGAGAAAAACTGTTTTTT
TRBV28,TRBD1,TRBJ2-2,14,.,CASKPGGNTGELFF,TGTGCCAGCAAACCAGGGGGGAACACCGGGGAGCTGTTTTTT
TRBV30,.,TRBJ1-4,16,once,CAWSEGIQGGGEKLFF,TGTGCCTGGAGTGAGGGGATTCAGGGAGGTGGGGAAAAACTGTTTTTT
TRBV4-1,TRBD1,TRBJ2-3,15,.,CASSSRDRATDTQYF,TGCGCCAGCAGCAGCCGGGACAGGGCCACAGATACGCAGTATTTT
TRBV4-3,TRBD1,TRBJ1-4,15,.,CASSPDRGTNEKLFF,TGCGCCAGCAGCCCGGACAGGGGAACTAATGAAAAACTGTTTTTT
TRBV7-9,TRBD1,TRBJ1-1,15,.,CASSLQTGGGDEAFF,TGTGCCAGCAGCTTACAAACAGGGGGAGGGGATGAAGCTTTCTTT
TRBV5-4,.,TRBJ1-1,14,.,CASSFRSEGTEAFF,TGTGCCAGCAGCTTTAGGAGTGAGGGCACTGAAGCTTTCTTT
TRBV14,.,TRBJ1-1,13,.,CASSQEFGGGAFF,TGTGCCAGCAGCCAAGAATTTGGGGGAGGAGCTTTCTTT
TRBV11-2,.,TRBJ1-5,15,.,CASSSTGGSNQPQHF,TGTGCCAGCAGCTCAACCGGGGGTAGCAATCAGCCCCAGCATTTT
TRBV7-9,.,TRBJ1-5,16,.,CASSPQGGISNQPQHF,TGTGCCAGCAGCCCCCAGGGTGGGATTAGCAATCAGCCCCAGCATTTT
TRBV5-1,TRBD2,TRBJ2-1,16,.,CASNLLAGPINNEQFF,TGCGCCAGCAACTTACTAGCGGGGCCAATTAACAATGAGCAGTTCTTC
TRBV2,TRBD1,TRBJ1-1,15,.,CARAGTGSWNTEAFF,TGTGCCAGAGCCGGGACAGGGAGCTGGAACACTGAAGCTTTCTTT